These 32 T cell receptor beta chains share one sample of origin, sequenced in a study of cytomegalovirus exposure and HLA in healthy donors. This PCR relied on a set of 60 Vbeta primers and 13 Jbeta primers. Measured with immunoSEQ multiplex PCR; TCRdb has only the in-frame clones, and not every one. The data hold tens of thousands of clones, with approximately 81% observed a single time. Specimen: PBMCs. These receptors all come from a woman aged 25 to 39 in good health and CMV-seronegative.

This clone was detected only a few times. V gene TRBV6-6 combines with J gene TRBJ1-4; 9 bases are shared with TRBD1. V dropped 6 bases and J dropped 7; count of bases not matched to a gene: 9. CDR1 MNHNY and CDR2 SVGAGI come from the germline V gene (reference sequence). There are 15 residues in the CDR3. CDR3 DNA sequence: TGTGCCAGCAGCTCAGGACAGGGGTACGGTGAAAAACTGTTTTTT. This gives the protein CASSSGQGYGEKLFF.

The genes are TRBV4-3 and TRBJ2-7, with D maybe TRBD2 (5 bases). The germline V and J ends were trimmed by 1 base and 1 base, with 20 bases remaining between them. Per germline, CDR1 LGHNA and CDR2 YSLEER. This CDR3 has 18 amino acids. CDR3 sequence reads: CASSQVWEPQAKSYEQYF. As DNA, the CDR3 is TGCGCCAGCAGCCAAGTGTGGGAGCCGCAAGCTAAGTCCTACGAGCAGTACTTC.

V is TRBV4-3 and J is TRBJ1-4, with D possibly matching TRBD1 (5 bases). Per germline, CDR1 LGHNA and CDR2 YSLEER. With 0 bases removed from V and 8 bases from J, the gap between germline ends came to 19 bases. The CDR3 length is 17 residues. The CDR3 sequence is CASSQDARARGREKLFF. As DNA, the CDR3 is TGCGCCAGCAGCCAAGATGCCCGTGCTAGGGGAAGGGAAAAACTGTTTTTT.

V is TRBV4-3 and J is TRBJ2-7; D ambiguous. The CDR3 loop spans 13 amino acids. CDR1 is LGHNA and CDR2 is YSLEER in the germline V gene. The V end lost 0 bases, the J end lost 5 bases, and 8 bases lay between the germline ends. The CDR3: CASSQDIRDEQYF. Here the CDR3 DNA reads TGCGCCAGCAGCCAAGATATCCGGGACGAGCAGTACTTC.

The chain carries TRBV5-5 and TRBJ1-1; a weak D match, TRBD1 (5 bases). V shed 4 bases and J shed 0 bases, with 19 bases lying between them. Germline V gene lookup returns CDR1 SGHKS and CDR2 YYEKEE (reference sequence). The CDR3 covers 17 residues. CDR3 in DNA: TGTGCCAGCAGCGTCAGGGCATTTCCATCCATGAACACTGAAGCTTTCTTT. Encoded protein: CASSVRAFPSMNTEAFF.

CDR3 in DNA: TGTGCCAGCAGAAACAGGGAAGGGGATACGCAGTATTTT. It translates to CASRNREGDTQYF. The rearrangement uses TRBV7-9 and TRBJ2-3, with D perhaps TRBD1 (6 bases). The CDR3 length is 13 residues. CDR1 and CDR2 from the germline V gene are SEHNR and FQNEAQ (reference sequence). Trimming left V 6 bases short and J 6 bases short, with 13 bases between.

Note on this clone: Germline is not matched at one junction end, which may reflect a read error. V gene TRBV6-1 combines with J gene TRBJ1-5; a possible D gene is TRBD1 (5 bases). The V gene's germline CDR1 is MNHNS and CDR2 SASEGT. This CDR3 is 11 amino acids long. CDR3 region: CLEGRGQPQHF. In nucleotides, the CDR3 is TGCTTAGAGGGGAGGGGTCAGCCCCAGCATTTT.

The chain carries TRBV6-1 and TRBJ2-7; 7 bases map to TRBD2. With V trimmed by 7 bases and J by 6 bases, 15 bases remained unmatched. CDR1 is MNHNS, CDR2 SASEGT, per germline. The CDR3 has 15 amino acids. CDR3 residues: CASTPLGRREIEQYF. CDR3 nucleotides: TGTGCCAGCACCCCGCTCGGGAGGCGCGAGATCGAGCAGTACTTC.

The chain combines TRBV5-1 with TRBJ2-1, with TRBD1 matching over 8 bases. Germline V gene lookup returns CDR1 SGHRS and CDR2 YFSETQ. The CDR3 length is 14 residues. J lost 6 bases, V lost 5 bases, and 7 bases had no gene match. The CDR3 bases are TGCGCCAGCAGGGAGACAGGGGTCCTCAATGAGCAGTTCTTC. As protein: CASRETGVLNEQFF.

The chain's CDR3 is CASSPLPWGAGELFF. Written as DNA, the CDR3 is TGTGCCAGCAGTCCACTCCCCTGGGGGGCCGGGGAGCTGTTTTTT. The J gene is TRBJ2-2, the V gene TRBV6-1; D is perhaps TRBD2 (6 bases). Trimming pared 5 bases from V and 6 bases from J, leaving 16 bases between. The CDR3 is 15 amino acids. Germline V lookup: CDR1 MNHNS, CDR2 SASEGT.

As to this clone: At one boundary the junction diverges from the germline segment, which might be a read error. V usage is TRBV28 and J usage is TRBJ1-4, with TRBD1 matching 11 bases. Germline values: CDR1 MDHEN, CDR2 SYDVKM. The CDR3 runs 19 residues. The CDR3 here is CVSSPPPPLAGTGGEKLFF. CDR3 coding DNA: TGTGTCAGCAGCCCTCCGCCACCCTTAGCCGGGACAGGGGGTGAAAAACTGTTTTTT.

A few counts support this clone. The rearrangement joins TRBV19 to TRBJ1-4; TRBD1 is a possible D gene (5 bases). The CDR3 covers 15 residues. The V end was cut by 4 bases, the J end by 4 bases, with 13 bases between. CDR1 is LNHDA, CDR2 SQIVND, per germline (reference sequence). CDR3 residues: CASSSIDRDNEKLFF. The CDR3 coding sequence is TGTGCCAGTAGTAGCATCGACAGAGATAATGAAAAACTGTTTTTT.

The CDR3 region is CASRAGSVDEQFF. CDR3 coding DNA: TGTGCCAGCAGGGCCGGGTCCGTCGATGAGCAGTTCTTC. The chain uses TRBV27 and TRBJ2-1, with D uncertain. Germline lookup yields CDR1 MNHEY and CDR2 SMNVEV (reference sequence). The CDR3 has 13 residues. V was trimmed by 6 bases and J by 8 bases, leaving 14 bases between them.

The chain joins TRBV15 to TRBJ2-5, with D unclear. This CDR3 is built from 13 residues. The germline V gene has CDR1 LNHNV and CDR2 YYDKDF (reference sequence). V was trimmed by 1 base and J by 5 bases, leaving 8 bases between them. CDR3 amino acids: CATSRVGRETQYF. For the CDR3, the DNA is TGTGCCACCAGCAGAGTAGGCAGGGAGACCCAGTACTTC.

This sequence joins TRBV5-1 and TRBJ1-1; the D gene is possibly TRBD1 (5 bases). The CDR3 length is 16 residues. The germline V gene has CDR1 SGHRS and CDR2 YFSETQ. Trimming pared 4 bases from V and 1 base from J, leaving 17 bases between. CDR3 bases: TGCGCCAGCAGCAGGGGCAAGGACGCAAAGAACACTGAAGCTTTCTTT. Protein: CASSRGKDAKNTEAFF. The entire variable domain, with the rest obtained from reference TRBV5-1 and TRBJ1-1, is as follows: KAGVTQTPRYLIKTRGQQVTLSCSPISGHRSVSWYQQTPGQGLQFLFEYFSETQRNKGNFPGRFSGRQFSNSRSEMNVSTLELGDSALYLCASSRGKDAKNTEAFFGQGTRLTVV.

In this sample, this clone turned up a few times. The rearrangement links TRBV5-1 to TRBJ1-2; no clear D. Germline CDR1 is SGHRS and CDR2 is YFSETQ. V lost 2 bases and J lost 3, with 11 bases in between. This CDR3 is built from 14 residues. The CDR3, as DNA: TGCGCCAGCAGCTTAGGAGGCACCGACTATGGCTACACCTTC. Its translation: CASSLGGTDYGYTF.

The gene calls are TRBV6-5 and TRBJ1-1, with 7 nucleotides matching TRBD1. The CDR3 extends over 16 amino acids. The ends lost 0 bases at V and 5 bases at J; junction bases unmatched: 9. Germline values: CDR1 MNHEY, CDR2 SVGAGI. The CDR3 DNA is TGTGCCAGCAGTTACTCGATTGGGCCAGGGGGAACTGAAGCTTTCTTT. Its translation: CASSYSIGPGGTEAFF.

The genes are TRBV2 and TRBJ1-1; 8 bases map to TRBD1. The CDR3 is made up of 15 amino acids. Germline V lookup: CDR1 SNHLY, CDR2 FYNNEI. V lost 6 bases and J lost 1; bases outside the gene matches: 7. As DNA, the CDR3 is TGTGCCAGCAGGGTGGGACAGGAGGGGAACACTGAAGCTTTCTTT. This sequence encodes CASRVGQEGNTEAFF. Full variable domain (missing parts from reference TRBV2 and TRBJ1-1): EPEVTQTPSHQVTQMGQEVILRCVPISNHLYFYWYRQILGQKVEFLVSFYNNEISEKSEIFDDQFSVERPDGSNFTLKIRSTKLEDSAMYFCASRVGQEGNTEAFFGQGTRLTVV.

A few counts support this clone. The chain employs TRBV7-8 and TRBJ1-2, with no clear D. This CDR3 spans 14 amino acids. V was shortened by 1 base and J by 3 bases, with 9 bases between the two germline ends. CDR1 SGHVS and CDR2 FQNEAQ come from the germline V gene. The CDR3 DNA reads as TGTGCCAGCAGCTTAGGTCCAGGATACTATGGCTACACCTTC. It specifies CASSLGPGYYGYTF.

V usage is TRBV30 and J usage is TRBJ2-7; the D is unclear. Looked up from germline, CDR1 is GTSNPN and CDR2 is SVGIG (reference sequence). The CDR3 has 13 residues. Trimming removed 2 bases from V and 0 bases from J, with 8 bases in between. CDR3 bases: TGTGCCTGGAGTACCGGTAGCTCCTACGAGCAGTACTTC. Translated, it gives CAWSTGSSYEQYF.

The gene calls are TRBV11-2 and TRBJ1-3; D unclear. V gave up 2 bases and J gave up 10 bases, with 24 bases separating them. The CDR3 has 17 amino acids. Germline V gene data show CDR1 as SGHAT and CDR2 as FQNNGV. The CDR3 region is CASSLSVTAPLAGTIYF. In DNA form, the CDR3 reads TGTGCCAGCAGCTTATCGGTTACGGCTCCCCTGGCAGGTACCATATATTTT.

The chain uses TRBV5-1 and TRBJ2-7, with 13 bases that match TRBD2. The CDR3 loop spans 14 amino acids. With 3 bases clipped from V and 6 bases from J, the junction kept 3 bases outside the gene matches. The V gene's germline CDR1 is SGHRS and CDR2 YFSETQ. CDR3 loop: CASSWWTSGSEQYF. The CDR3 bases are TGCGCCAGCAGCTGGTGGACTAGCGGGAGCGAGCAGTACTTC. Full variable domain (missing parts from reference TRBV5-1 and TRBJ2-7): KAGVTQTPRYLIKTRGQQVTLSCSPISGHRSVSWYQQTPGQGLQFLFEYFSETQRNKGNFPGRFSGRQFSNSRSEMNVSTLELGDSALYLCASSWWTSGSEQYFGPGTRLTVT.

The V call is TRBV19, the J call TRBJ1-2; the D gene is possibly TRBD1 (5 bases). V lost 7 bases and J lost 6, with 12 bases in between. Germline CDR1 LNHDA, CDR2 SQIVND (reference sequence). This CDR3 comprises 12 residues. CDR3 bases: TGTGCCAGTAACCAGGGAGGAGATGGCTACACCTTC. As protein: CASNQGGDGYTF.

The chain links TRBV12-5 to TRBJ1-5; 9 nucleotides align to TRBD1. Germline V CDR1 and CDR2: LGHNT, FRNRAP. With 3 bases clipped from V and 6 bases from J, the junction kept 9 bases outside the gene matches. The CDR3 is made up of 16 amino acids. CDR3 sequence reads: CASGFSGTGSSQPQHF. CDR3 bases: TGTGCTAGTGGTTTCTCCGGGACAGGGTCCAGTCAGCCCCAGCATTTT.

This chain joins TRBV15 and TRBJ1-3; D ambiguous. This CDR3 spans 17 amino acids. V lost 5 bases and J 0 bases, leaving 17 bases between the germline ends. Germline loops: CDR1 LNHNV, CDR2 YYDKDF (reference sequence). The CDR3 DNA sequence: TGTGCCACCAGCCCTGATTTCGCACCGAGCTCTGGAAACACCATATATTTT. Protein: CATSPDFAPSSGNTIYF.

The J gene is TRBJ1-1, the V gene TRBV25-1; D gene unclear. CDR1 is MGHDK and CDR2 is SYGVNS in the germline V gene. The V end was cut by 4 bases, the J end by 0 bases, with 9 bases between. This CDR3 has 14 amino acids. The CDR3 DNA follows: TGTGCCAGCAGTGCAAATCAGATGAACACTGAAGCTTTCTTT. Its protein is CASSANQMNTEAFF. The complete variable domain, with remaining parts taken from reference TRBV25-1 and TRBJ1-1, reads EADIYQTPRYLVIGTGKKITLECSQTMGHDKMYWYQQDPGMELHLIHYSYGVNSTEKGDLSSESTVSRIRTEHFPLTLESARPSHTSQYLCASSANQMNTEAFFGQGTRLTVV.

This clone is categorized as medium-sized. The chain carries TRBV6-6 and TRBJ2-7; unclear D gene. Trimming shortened V by 2 bases and J by 2 bases, and 4 bases separated the two germline ends. The CDR3 extends over 12 amino acids. CDR1 is MNHNY, CDR2 SVGAGI, per germline (reference sequence). The CDR3 nucleotides read TGTGCCAGCAGTTACGGGCCCTACGAGCAGTACTTC. This gives the protein CASSYGPYEQYF.

This rearrangement joins TRBV7-2 to TRBJ2-1; the D gene is possibly TRBD2 (6 bases). Per the germline V gene, CDR1 is SGHTA and CDR2 is FQGNSA. The CDR3 contains 14 residues. V lost 9 bases and J lost 7, with 19 bases in between. The CDR3 region is CASSPAPRGNEQFF. The CDR3, as DNA: TGTGCCAGTAGCCCCGCCCCCCGGGGGAATGAGCAGTTCTTC. Full variable domain (missing parts from reference TRBV7-2 and TRBJ2-1): GAGVSQSPSNKVTEKGKDVELRCDPISGHTALYWYRQSLGQGLEFLIYFQGNSAPDKSGLPSDRFSAERTGGSVSTLTIQRTQQEDSAVYLCASSPAPRGNEQFFGPGTRLTVL.

The rearrangement uses TRBV7-9 and TRBJ1-4; D is possibly TRBD1 (5 bases). The CDR3 covers 18 residues. The germline V and J ends were trimmed by 5 bases and 5 bases, with 24 bases remaining between them. CDR1 is SEHNR and CDR2 is FQNEAQ in the germline V gene (reference sequence). CDR3 coding DNA: TGTGCCAGCAGCCCCCCCCAGGGCGCACCCGGGGGAAATGAAAAACTGTTTTTT. Amino acid sequence: CASSPPQGAPGGNEKLFF. The full variable domain, completed using reference TRBV7-9 and TRBJ1-4, is DTGVSQNPRHKITKRGQNVTFRCDPISEHNRLYWYRQTLGQGPEFLTYFQNEAQLEKSRLLSDRFSAERPKGSFSTLEIQRTEQGDSAMYLCASSPPQGAPGGNEKLFFGSGTQLSVL.

J is TRBJ1-5 and V is TRBV18; 7 nucleotides line up with TRBD1. The V segment lost 4 bases and the J segment 4 bases; nucleotides outside the gene matches: 4. Germline V gives CDR1 KGHSH, CDR2 LQKENI. This CDR3 is 14 amino acids long. CDR3 residues: CASSRGGGNQPQHF. The CDR3 nucleotides are TGTGCCAGCTCACGAGGGGGCGGGAATCAGCCCCAGCATTTT.

V and J are TRBV5-5 and TRBJ2-1, with unresolved D. Germline V CDR1 and CDR2: SGHKS, YYEKEE (reference sequence). V was cut by 2 bases and J by 6 bases, with 9 bases left in between. CDR3 length: 13 amino acids. The CDR3 coding sequence is TGTGCCAGCAGCTTCATGCCTAGCAATGAGCAGTTCTTC. It specifies CASSFMPSNEQFF. The whole variable domain, filled in from reference TRBV5-5 and TRBJ2-1, reads DAGVTQSPTHLIKTRGQQVTLRCSPISGHKSVSWYQQVLGQGPQFIFQYYEKEERGRGNFPDRFSARQFPNYSSELNVNALLLGDSALYLCASSFMPSNEQFFGPGTRLTVL.

This chain joins TRBV4-3 and TRBJ1-6, with D hard to call. Germline CDR1 is LGHNA and CDR2 is YSLEER. The V and J ends lost 2 bases and 7 bases respectively, with 15 bases between them. The CDR3 has 16 amino acids. CDR3 residues: CASSQPGSGGNSPLHF. The CDR3 DNA reads TGCGCCAGCAGCCAACCCGGGAGTGGCGGAAATTCACCCCTCCACTTT.